Listed below are T cell receptor beta chains from one sample, sequenced in a study of T cell changes during pregnancy in multiple sclerosis. TCRdb's copy holds only in-frame clones and misses some; the assay was immunoSEQ multiplex PCR. Of around 84,000 clones in the sample, about 93% were seen once. Sequencing was performed on peripheral blood, taken in the second trimester of pregnancy. The receptors here all came from a female donor in good health, enrolled as a control in a pregnancy study. CDR3s include the opening cysteine and the closing phenylalanine or tryptophan. D genes are given only for firm matches. Not all rows give a size; the values are once, few, many and, for expanded clones, a class.

CDR3aa	CDR3nt	j_gene	v_gene	d_gene	abundance
CASSLGGQGKGQPQHF	TGTGCCAGCAGCTTGGGGGGACAGGGGAAGGGTCAGCCCCAGCATTTT	TRBJ1-5	TRBV5-5	TRBD1	once
CASSLAQRRYEQYF	TGTGCCAGCAGTTTGGCACAGAGGAGGTACGAGCAGTACTTC	TRBJ2-7	TRBV28	.	.
CASSLSTGEGQPQHF	TGCGCCAGCAGCTTGTCGACAGGGGAGGGTCAGCCCCAGCATTTT	TRBJ1-5	TRBV5-1	TRBD1	.
CASSLGTGLYEQYF	TGCGCCAGCAGCTTGGGGACAGGGCTCTACGAGCAGTACTTC	TRBJ2-7	TRBV5-1	TRBD1	.
CASSYYFTGDEQYF	TGTGCCAGCAGTTATTATTTCACGGGGGACGAGCAGTACTTC	TRBJ2-7	TRBV7-2	.	once
CASSGREKAGPYNEQFF	TGTGCCAGCAGTGGCCGGGAGAAGGCGGGACCCTACAATGAGCAGTTCTTC	TRBJ2-1	TRBV2	.	.
CASSSKVQGFAETQYF	TGTGCCAGCAGCTCCAAGGTCCAGGGGTTTGCAGAGACCCAGTACTTC	TRBJ2-5	TRBV11-3	.	.
CAGALQGAAEAFF	TGTGCCGGAGCTTTACAGGGGGCCGCTGAAGCTTTCTTT	TRBJ1-1	TRBV2	TRBD1	.
CASSLTENYGYTF	TGCGCCAGCAGCCTGACAGAGAACTATGGCTACACCTTC	TRBJ1-2	TRBV5-1	.	.
CASSGQANTEAFF	TGTGCCAGCTCCGGACAGGCGAACACTGAAGCTTTCTTT	TRBJ1-1	TRBV18	TRBD1	many
CASTGENTGELFF	TGTGCCAGCACCGGAGAAAACACCGGGGAGCTGTTTTTT	TRBJ2-2	TRBV2	.	.
CASSLGLAGGREQFF	TGCGCCAGCAGCTTGGGACTAGCGGGAGGGCGTGAGCAGTTCTTC	TRBJ2-1	TRBV5-1	TRBD2	.
CASSQATGAYNEQFF	TGTGCCAGCAGCCAGGCGACAGGGGCCTACAATGAGCAGTTCTTC	TRBJ2-1	TRBV5-5	TRBD1	.
CSVEVPRGGDIQYF	TGCAGCGTTGAAGTCCCGCGAGGAGGAGACATTCAGTACTTC	TRBJ2-4	TRBV29-1	.	.
CASSWVGWRSPEQFF	TGCGCCAGCAGCTGGGTAGGCTGGAGGTCTCCTGAGCAGTTCTTC	TRBJ2-1	TRBV5-1	.	.
CASSPSNKETQYF	TGTGCCAGCTCACCCTCCAACAAAGAGACCCAGTACTTC	TRBJ2-5	TRBV18	.	.
CASSFFGDEKLFF	TGTGCCAGCAGCTTTTTCGGTGATGAAAAACTGTTTTTT	TRBJ1-4	TRBV7-9	.	few
CASSFGTVPMGQETQYF	TGTGCCAGCAGCTTCGGAACAGTACCAATGGGTCAAGAGACCCAGTACTTC	TRBJ2-5	TRBV5-8	.	.
CASSQEGVGGNQPQHF	TGCGCCAGCAGCCAAGAGGGCGTCGGGGGGAATCAGCCCCAGCATTTT	TRBJ1-5	TRBV4-1	.	.
CASSQDPSSDQPQHF	TGCGCCAGCAGCCAAGACCCTTCTAGTGATCAGCCCCAGCATTTT	TRBJ1-5	TRBV4-1	.	.
CASSPRLAGTPNTGELFF	TGTGCCAGCTCACCCAGACTAGCGGGGACTCCGAACACCGGGGAGCTGTTTTTT	TRBJ2-2	TRBV18	TRBD2	once
CASSLAKGTWETQYF	TGTGCCAGCAGCTTAGCCAAAGGGACTTGGGAGACCCAGTACTTC	TRBJ2-5	TRBV7-8	.	.
CASSEQGLSYEQYF	TGTGCCAGCAGTGAACAGGGGCTTAGCTACGAGCAGTACTTC	TRBJ2-7	TRBV2	.	.
CASSKARVVGTGITYQPQHF	.	TRBJ1-5	TRBV21-1	.	.
CASSSQGPSYEQYF	TGTGCCAGCAGTTCTCAGGGGCCTTCCTACGAGCAGTACTTC	TRBJ2-7	TRBV28	.	.
CASSFGHSLSTGELFF	TGCGCCAGCAGCTTCGGCCACAGCCTAAGCACCGGGGAGCTGTTTTTT	TRBJ2-2	TRBV5-1	.	.